Each of the 30 T cell receptor beta chains below was sequenced from the same sample in a study of T-cell reconstitution after alpha-beta-depleted transplantation in children. Unique molecular identifiers featured in how the TCRbeta library was prepared. MiXCR, run by TCRdb on the PCR reads, gives a single entry per CDR3 protein. The sample contains about a million distinct CDR3 sequences, about 30% of which appear only once. The material sequenced was PBMCs, mostly from graft donor cells, taken 360 days after TCRalphabeta/CD19-depleted stem cell transplant. Source of these receptors: a boy in the first two years of life who had a stem cell transplant for SCID, so the T cells may come from the graft donor.

This clonotype has more than one count but fewer than ten. The chain employs TRBV4-3 and TRBJ2-5; no definite D call. Germline loops: CDR1 LGHNA, CDR2 YSLEER. The V and J ends lost 1 base and 5 bases respectively, with 11 bases between them. The CDR3 has 14 amino acids. As DNA, the CDR3 is TGCGCCAGCAGCCAAGGATTAGTAACGGAGACCCAGTACTTC. The encoded protein is CASSQGLVTETQYF.

This clonotype was seen only a few times. The V call is TRBV4-1, the J call TRBJ2-3, with 7 bases matching TRBD2. Germline V gene data show CDR1 as MGHRA and CDR2 as YSYEKL. After removal of 1 base from V and 6 bases from J, the junction contained 7 bases not matched to a gene. This CDR3 contains 15 residues. The CDR3 DNA sequence: TGCGCCAGCAGCCAAGTGGGACTACCTACGGATACGCAGTATTTT. Translation: CASSQVGLPTDTQYF.

In its sample, this clonotype was seen a few times. The chain has TRBV13 and TRBJ2-1; D is undetermined. The CDR3 sequence is 12 residues long. V lost 5 bases to trimming and J lost 11 bases, with 13 bases between them. In germline, CDR1 is PRHDT, CDR2 FYEKMQ (reference sequence). CDR3 sequence reads: CASSPGERKQFF. The CDR3 DNA is TGTGCCAGCAGCCCCGGCGAGAGAAAGCAGTTCTTC.

This clonotype turned up a few times. This rearrangement joins TRBV5-1 to TRBJ1-1, with 9 bases aligning to TRBD1. V gave up 4 bases and J gave up 2 bases; unmatched junction bases: 6. This CDR3 region has 15 residues. Germline CDR1 SGHRS, CDR2 YFSETQ. This chain's CDR3 is CASSPQGASNTEAFF. CDR3 nucleotides: TGCGCCAGCAGCCCACAGGGGGCGAGCAACACTGAAGCTTTCTTT.

The chain has TRBV12-3 or TRBV12-4 and TRBJ2-3, with D unclear. CDR3 length: 16 residues. V dropped 5 bases and J dropped 4 bases, with 19 bases sitting between them. The CDR3 bases are TGTGCCAGCAGTCCTAACCGGGCCCAAGGGCCAGATACGCAGTATTTT. The encoded protein is CASSPNRAQGPDTQYF.

CDR3 residues: CSARITPGPKLFF. CDR3 sequence (DNA): TGCAGTGCTAGGATCACTCCGGGACCCAAACTGTTTTTT. The rearrangement joins TRBV20-1 to TRBJ1-4; D is perhaps TRBD1 (5 bases). V was pared by 3 bases and J by 11 bases, with 16 bases between. This CDR3 spans 13 amino acids. Germline V CDR1 and CDR2: DFQATT, SNEGSKA (reference sequence).

The genes are TRBV4-2 and TRBJ2-5; D is unclear. The germline V gene has CDR1 LGHNA and CDR2 YNFKEQ. The CDR3 runs to 16 residues. V was cut by 1 base and J by 4 bases, with 16 bases left in between. Here the CDR3 DNA reads TGTGCCAGCAGCCAAGGGGTGGGCCCCCGAGGAGAGACCCAGTACTTC. It codes for CASSQGVGPRGETQYF.

This clonotype has just a few counts. The V and J genes are TRBV5-1 and TRBJ1-4, with TRBD1 as a possible D gene (6 bases). V lost 1 base and J 8 bases, leaving 15 bases between the germline ends. Germline lookup yields CDR1 SGHRS and CDR2 YFSETQ. This CDR3 spans 15 amino acids. The DNA for the CDR3 is TGCGCCAGCAGCTTGCGAGGGGGGACGGAAGAAAAACTGTTTTTT. This encodes CASSLRGGTEEKLFF.

The chain has TRBV20-1 and TRBJ2-3, with D unclear. The length of the CDR3 is 11 residues. The germline V gene has CDR1 DFQATT and CDR2 SNEGSKA (reference sequence). The V end lost 3 bases, the J end lost 4 bases, and 5 bases lay between the germline ends. The CDR3 nucleotides read TGCAGTGCTAGCCGACCAGATACGCAGTATTTT. Translated: CSASRPDTQYF.

The V gene is TRBV20-1, the J gene TRBJ2-5; D not certain. The CDR3 is made up of 10 amino acids. Germline loops: CDR1 DFQATT, CDR2 SNEGSKA (reference sequence). The V and J ends lost 6 bases and 5 bases respectively, with 7 bases between them. CDR3 amino acids: CSAVSETQYF. CDR3 coding DNA: TGCAGTGCCGTGTCGGAGACCCAGTACTTC.

In DNA, the CDR3 is TGCGCCAGCAGCTTGGAAGGACCCGCTGATTACACTGAAGCTTTCTTT. Protein product: CASSLEGPADYTEAFF. This rearrangement joins TRBV5-1 to TRBJ1-1; D call uncertain. The CDR3 is 16 amino acids. With 0 bases removed from V and 3 bases from J, the gap between germline ends came to 15 bases. The germline V gene has CDR1 SGHRS and CDR2 YFSETQ.

This clonotype was counted between two and nine times. The chain combines TRBV9 with TRBJ1-2; TRBD1 aligns across 7 bases. The germline CDR1 and CDR2 sequences are SGDLS and YYNGEE. V lost 4 bases to trimming and J lost 8 bases; unmatched junction nucleotides: 11. The CDR3 is 14 residues long. This chain's CDR3 is CASSPITKQGGYTF. CDR3 nucleotide sequence: TGTGCCAGCAGCCCAATAACAAAACAGGGGGGCTACACCTTC.

The chain has TRBV5-1 and TRBJ1-1; 8 bases line up with TRBD1. Germline V CDR1 and CDR2: SGHRS, YFSETQ. V dropped 3 bases and J dropped 4; count of bases not matched to a gene: 8. The CDR3 runs to 15 residues. The CDR3 DNA sequence: TGCGCCAGCAGCTATCAGGGGGCGCAGGGCACTGAAGCTTTCTTT. Translating gives CASSYQGAQGTEAFF.

J is TRBJ2-2 and V is TRBV2, with 7 bases that match TRBD1. CDR1 SNHLY and CDR2 FYNNEI come from the germline V gene. V shed 6 bases and J 4 bases; nucleotides not matched to a gene: 11. The CDR3 consists of 16 residues. CDR3 sequence reads: CASRTPPTGFTGELFF. The CDR3 DNA is TGTGCCAGCAGGACCCCCCCGACAGGGTTCACCGGGGAGCTGTTTTTT.

The V call is TRBV7-3, the J call TRBJ2-7; tentative D call: TRBD1 (6 bases). Deletions cut 1 base from V and 0 bases from J, with 25 bases between. Per the germline V gene, CDR1 is SGHTA and CDR2 is FQGTGA. CDR3 size: 20 residues. DNA of the CDR3: TGTGCCAGCAGCTTAAGGGGGCAGCTCTTTTTCCCCTCTCTCTCCTACGAGCAGTACTTC. Translated, it gives CASSLRGQLFFPSLSYEQYF.

This clonotype has just a few counts. The chain recombines TRBV7-9 with TRBJ2-4; either TRBD1 or TRBD2 may supply D (5 bases each). Germline V gene data show CDR1 as SEHNR and CDR2 as FQNEAQ (reference sequence). The CDR3 runs 16 residues. V was pared by 1 base and J by 0 bases, with 10 bases between. CDR3 sequence reads: CASSLERGRAKNIQYF. Written as DNA, the CDR3 is TGTGCCAGCAGCTTAGAGAGGGGAAGAGCCAAAAACATTCAGTACTTC.

This clonotype was counted only a few times. The rearrangement joins TRBV9 to TRBJ2-3; tentatively, D is TRBD1 or TRBD2 (5 bases each). The CDR3 has 16 residues. CDR1 and CDR2 (germline): SGDLS, YYNGEE. The V end was cut by 1 base, the J end by 1 base, with 13 bases between. CDR3 in amino acids: CASSVLSGPRTDTQYF. CDR3 nucleotide sequence: TGTGCCAGCAGCGTATTGTCGGGACCACGCACAGATACGCAGTATTTT.

V gene TRBV11-2 combines with J gene TRBJ1-4; a weak D match, TRBD1 (5 bases). The CDR3 contains 16 residues. V lost 2 bases, J lost 7 bases, and 17 bases lay in between. Germline V gives CDR1 SGHAT, CDR2 FQNNGV. The CDR3 bases are TGTGCCAGCAGCTTATCCCAGGGATTGGTTGGTGAAAAACTGTTTTTT. This sequence encodes CASSLSQGLVGEKLFF. Together with reference TRBV11-2 and TRBJ1-4, the CDR3 gives the full variable domain: EAGVAQSPRYKIIEKRQSVAFWCNPISGHATLYWYQQILGQGPKLLIQFQNNGVVDDSQLPKDRFSAERLKGVDSTLKIQPAKLEDSAVYLCASSLSQGLVGEKLFFGSGTQLSVL.

There are a few counts of this clonotype. This chain uses TRBV14 with TRBJ2-2, with TRBD2 matching over 13 bases. The germline gives CDR1 SGHDN, CDR2 FVKESK. Trimming at V came to 1 base and at J to 3 bases, leaving 8 bases not matched to a gene. CDR3 length: 19 residues. CDR3 protein: CASSQAMGLAGSYTGELFF. For the CDR3, the DNA is TGTGCCAGCAGCCAAGCAATGGGACTAGCGGGGTCTTACACCGGGGAGCTGTTTTTT.

This chain connects TRBV10-3 to TRBJ1-1, with D uncertain. Germline loops: CDR1 ENHRY, CDR2 SYGVKD. Trimming took off 2 bases at V and 7 bases at J, with 5 bases between the two ends. The CDR3 is made up of 11 amino acids. CDR3 region: CAISEGGEAFF. The CDR3, as DNA: TGTGCCATCAGTGAGGGCGGTGAAGCTTTCTTT.

A few counts support this clonotype. The chain employs TRBV7-9 and TRBJ1-5; TRBD1 aligns across 7 bases. This CDR3 spans 16 amino acids. Germline V gene lookup returns CDR1 SEHNR and CDR2 FQNEAQ (reference sequence). V shed 5 bases, J shed 2 bases, and the junction held 9 bases outside the gene matches. The CDR3 loop reads CASSVLTGEGNQPQHF. CDR3 coding DNA: TGTGCCAGCAGCGTACTTACAGGGGAGGGCAATCAGCCCCAGCATTTT.

The chain links TRBV7-9 to TRBJ2-3; TRBD2 matches 12 bases. The CDR3 is 14 residues long. Trimming took 5 bases from V and 10 from J; bases not matched to a gene: 7. Germline CDR1 SEHNR, CDR2 FQNEAQ (reference sequence). The CDR3 DNA sequence: TGTGCCAGCAGCACCGCTAGCGGGGGGGCTTCGCAGTATTTT. Amino acids: CASSTASGGASQYF.

This clonotype was seen only a few times. The V gene is TRBV12-3 or TRBV12-4, the J gene TRBJ2-7, with 7 nucleotides matching TRBD1. V was clipped by 5 bases and J by 0 bases; unmatched bases: 13. This CDR3 contains 17 residues. The DNA for the CDR3 is TGTGCCAGCAGTACGCTCCCGGGACAGAGGGCCTCCTACGAGCAGTACTTC. It codes for CASSTLPGQRASYEQYF.

This clonotype has just a few counts. The chain recombines TRBV7-3 with TRBJ2-3, with TRBD1 as a possible D gene (6 bases). Trimming removed 8 bases from V and 2 bases from J, with 11 bases in between. The CDR3 has 13 residues. Germline V gene sequence: CDR1 SGHTA, CDR2 FQGTGA. CDR3 sequence reads: CASGQRATDTQYF. CDR3 coding DNA: TGTGCCAGCGGACAGAGGGCCACAGATACGCAGTATTTT.

The J gene is TRBJ2-3, the V gene TRBV7-9; D not certain. This CDR3 has 14 amino acids. V lost 2 bases, J lost 6 bases, and 12 bases lay in between. CDR1 is SEHNR and CDR2 is FQNEAQ in the germline V gene (reference sequence). The CDR3: CASSLSTVVDTQYF. In nucleotides, the CDR3 is TGTGCCAGCAGCTTATCAACGGTCGTGGATACGCAGTATTTT.

In its sample, this clonotype was seen many times. This chain joins TRBV28 and TRBJ2-1, with D possibly TRBD2 on 5 matching bases. The germline V gene has CDR1 MDHEN and CDR2 SYDVKM. The V end lost 5 bases, the J end lost 9 bases, and 8 bases lay between the germline ends. The CDR3 runs to 11 residues. The CDR3: CASSPRGEQFF. In DNA, the CDR3 is TGTGCCAGCAGTCCCCGGGGTGAGCAGTTCTTC. Looking up the rest from reference TRBV28 and TRBJ2-1 gives the full variable domain: DVKVTQSSRYLVKRTGEKVFLECVQDMDHENMFWYRQDPGLGLRLIYFSYDVKMKEKGDIPEGYSVSREKKERFSLILESASTNQTSMYLCASSPRGEQFFGPGTRLTVL.

This clonotype was seen a handful of times. The chain couples TRBV6-5 to TRBJ2-1; D uncertain. This CDR3 is built from 16 residues. The ends were cut back, 0 bases at V and 0 bases at J, with 9 bases in the middle. Germline CDR1 and CDR2: MNHEY and SVGAGI. CDR3 DNA sequence: TGTGCCAGCAGTTACTCGATCCCTAGCTCCTACAATGAGCAGTTCTTC. Amino acids: CASSYSIPSSYNEQFF.

V usage is TRBV28 and J usage is TRBJ2-5; 7 bases align to TRBD2. J gave up 4 bases and V 6 bases, and 8 bases lay outside the gene matches. Germline CDR1 is MDHEN and CDR2 is SYDVKM. The CDR3 covers 14 residues. The CDR3 nucleotides are TGTGCCAGCAGCCCCCCCGGGGGGAGAGAGACCCAGTACTTC. It is translated as CASSPPGGRETQYF.

This clonotype was seen only a few times. V gene TRBV29-1 combines with J gene TRBJ2-3, with D possibly matching TRBD2 (6 bases). V was pared by 5 bases and J by 3 bases, with 15 bases between. Germline V CDR1 and CDR2: SQVTM, ANQGSEA. The CDR3 consists of 14 residues. The CDR3 DNA reads TGCAGCGTTTTGGGACTCCGAGGGACAGATACGCAGTATTTT. Translation gives CSVLGLRGTDTQYF.

This CDR3 reads CASMEAKSSGANVLTF. Written as DNA, the CDR3 is TGTGCCAGCATGGAGGCGAAGAGCTCTGGGGCCAACGTCCTGACTTTC. The chain has TRBV6-2 or TRBV6-3 and TRBJ2-6, with D perhaps matching TRBD2 (5 bases). The ends were cut back, 7 bases at V and 0 bases at J, with 13 bases in the middle. The germline V gene encodes CDR1 MNHEY and CDR2 SVGEGT. There are 16 residues in the CDR3.